The sequence of this T cell receptor beta chain was determined in a study of blood T cells in healthy people across ages. Whole-study results and caveats: Diversity was estimated from one million T cells, and these estimates were considered underestimates. There were more naive CD4+ cells and higher diversity in long-lived donors than in aged donors.

This clonotype was seen many times. Its antigen is unknown. A second PCR, run for about 6 to 12 cycles, used a sample-barcoded 5' primer plus a J-beta primer mix. TCRdb itself ran the 5' RACE reads through MiXCR, one entry per CDR3 protein. The data contain around 940,000 distinct CDR3 sequences, 45% to 60% of them seen just once; the ten biggest clones take up around 21%. Germline V lookup: CDR1 MNHEY, CDR2 SMNVEV (reference sequence). The CDR3 totals 13 residues. V was clipped by 5 bases and J by 1 base, with 8 bases between them. The receptor comes from a woman aged 55-70 years in good health. Sequencing input: blood. The chain carries TRBV27 and TRBJ1-1; the D gene is possibly TRBD1 (6 bases). The CDR3 sequence: CASSQTGNTEAFF. CDR3 in DNA: TGTGCCAGCAGTCAGACAGGGAACACTGAAGCTTTCTTT.